The clone carrying this T cell receptor beta chain was counted only a few times. V shed 6 bases and J shed 9 bases, with 15 bases lying between them. The germline CDR1 and CDR2 sequences are MNHNY and SVGAGI (reference sequence). The CDR3 runs 14 residues. Using immunoSEQ multiplex PCR, the repertoire was profiled, and TCRdb retains in-frame clones only, with some absent. Of around 50,000 clones listed, roughly 30% are singletons. The sample belongs to a study of tumour-infiltrating T cells in Burkitt lymphoma. At the level of the study: The Burkitt lymphoma cohort spanned all epidemiological subtypes.

The V and J genes are TRBV6-6 and TRBJ1-6, with D tentatively TRBD1 (5 bases). Sequenced input: tumor tissue. This TCR came from a human donor with Burkitt lymphoma. The CDR3, as DNA: TGTGCCAGCAGCCCACAGGAGGGCACTTCACCCCTCCACTTT. It codes for CASSPQEGTSPLHF.